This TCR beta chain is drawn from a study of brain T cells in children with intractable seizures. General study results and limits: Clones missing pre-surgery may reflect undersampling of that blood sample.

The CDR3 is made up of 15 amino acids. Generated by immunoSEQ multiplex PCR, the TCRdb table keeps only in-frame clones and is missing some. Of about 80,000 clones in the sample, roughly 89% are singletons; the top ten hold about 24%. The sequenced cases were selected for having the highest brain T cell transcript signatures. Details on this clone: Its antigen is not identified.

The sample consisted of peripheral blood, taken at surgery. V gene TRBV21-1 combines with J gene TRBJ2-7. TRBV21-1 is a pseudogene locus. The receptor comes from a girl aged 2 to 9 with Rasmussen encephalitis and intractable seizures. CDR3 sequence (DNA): TGTGCCAGCAGCAAAGGAGATCGCCATGGCCACGAGCAGTACTTC. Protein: CASSKGDRHGHEQYF.